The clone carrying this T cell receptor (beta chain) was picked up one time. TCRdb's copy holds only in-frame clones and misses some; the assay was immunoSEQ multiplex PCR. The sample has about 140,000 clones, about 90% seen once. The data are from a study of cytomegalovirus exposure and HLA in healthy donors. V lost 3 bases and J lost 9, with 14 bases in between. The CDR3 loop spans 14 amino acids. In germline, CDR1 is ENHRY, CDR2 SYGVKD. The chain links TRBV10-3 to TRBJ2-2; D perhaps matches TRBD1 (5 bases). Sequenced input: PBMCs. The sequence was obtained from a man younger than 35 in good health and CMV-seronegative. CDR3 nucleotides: TGTGCCATCAGTGATGTGGAAAGGGGCCGGGAGCTGTTTTTT. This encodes CAISDVERGRELFF.